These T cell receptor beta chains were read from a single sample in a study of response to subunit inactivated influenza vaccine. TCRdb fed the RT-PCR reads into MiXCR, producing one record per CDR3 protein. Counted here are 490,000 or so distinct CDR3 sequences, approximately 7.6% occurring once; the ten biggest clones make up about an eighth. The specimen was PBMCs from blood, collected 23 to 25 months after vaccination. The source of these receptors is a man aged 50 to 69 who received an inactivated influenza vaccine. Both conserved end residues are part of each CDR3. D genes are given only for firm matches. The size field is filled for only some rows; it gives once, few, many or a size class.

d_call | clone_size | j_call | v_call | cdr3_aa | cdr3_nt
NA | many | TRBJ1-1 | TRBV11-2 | CATRGWDTEAFF | TGTGCCACTCGTGGATGGGACACTGAAGCTTTCTTT
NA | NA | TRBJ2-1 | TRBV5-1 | CASSLGASTYNEQFF | TGCGCCAGCAGCTTGGGCGCCAGCACTTACAATGAGCAGTTCTTC
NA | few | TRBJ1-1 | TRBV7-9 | CASSLGGDSMFF | TGTGCCAGCAGCTTAGGCGGGGATAGTATGTTCTTT
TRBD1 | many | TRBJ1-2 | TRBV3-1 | CASSQEGDRRSQNYGYTF | TGTGCCAGCAGCCAAGAGGGGGACAGGAGATCCCAAAACTATGGCTACACCTTC
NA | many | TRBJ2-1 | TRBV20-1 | CSAQPLSSSYNEQFF | TGCAGTGCTCAACCCCTTTCCAGCTCCTACAATGAGCAGTTCTTC
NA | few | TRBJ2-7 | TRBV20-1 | CSARGPPSYEQYF | TGCAGTGCTAGAGGACCACCCTCCTACGAGCAGTACTTC
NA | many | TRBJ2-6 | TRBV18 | CASSPKQSGANVLTF | TGTGCCAGCTCACCTAAGCAATCTGGGGCCAACGTCCTGACTTTC
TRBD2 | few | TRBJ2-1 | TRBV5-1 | CATRSGGKGEQFF | TGCGCCACTCGAAGCGGGGGGAAGGGTGAGCAGTTCTTC
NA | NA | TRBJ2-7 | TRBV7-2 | CASSLRPGSVDEQYF | TGTGCCAGCAGCTTACGTCCGGGTAGTGTCGACGAGCAGTACTTC
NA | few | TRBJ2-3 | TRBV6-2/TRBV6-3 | CASRIPGTDTQYF | TGTGCCAGCAGAATCCCGGGGACAGATACGCAGTATTTT
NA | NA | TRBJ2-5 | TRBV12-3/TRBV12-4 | CASSFGVKPQETQYF | TGTGCCAGCAGTTTTGGGGTAAAGCCTCAAGAGACCCAGTACTTC
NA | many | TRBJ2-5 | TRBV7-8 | CASSRAERETQYF | TGTGCCAGCAGCCGCGCAGAGCGAGAGACCCAGTACTTC
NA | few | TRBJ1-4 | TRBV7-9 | CASSLDRVVHEKLFF | TGTGCCAGCAGCTTAGACAGGGTGGTCCATGAAAAACTGTTTTTT
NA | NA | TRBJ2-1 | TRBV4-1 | CASSQGHASPFNEQFF | TGCGCCAGCAGCCAAGGCCACGCTTCCCCTTTCAATGAGCAGTTCTTC
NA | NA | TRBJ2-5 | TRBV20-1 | CSAGIGSGYQETQYF | TGCAGTGCTGGGATCGGGTCGGGGTACCAAGAGACCCAGTACTTC
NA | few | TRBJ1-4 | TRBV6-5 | CASSYGYSSKLFF | TGTGCCAGCAGTTACGGCTACAGTTCTAAACTGTTTTTT
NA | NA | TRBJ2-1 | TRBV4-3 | CASSQQTVNEQFF | TGCGCCAGCAGCCAACAGACAGTCAATGAGCAGTTCTTC
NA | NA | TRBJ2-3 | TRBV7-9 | CASSLDRRGTDTQYF | TGTGCCAGCAGCTTAGACAGGAGGGGGACAGATACGCAGTATTTT
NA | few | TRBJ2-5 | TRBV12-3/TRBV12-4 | CASSAASGGGLETQYF | TGTGCCAGCAGTGCTGCGAGCGGAGGGGGGTTAGAGACCCAGTACTTC
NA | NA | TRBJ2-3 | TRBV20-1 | CSANLGARTDTQYF | TGCAGTGCCAATTTAGGGGCTAGAACAGATACGCAGTATTTT
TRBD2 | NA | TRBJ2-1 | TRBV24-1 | CATSDPSWLAGVYRDEQFF | TGTGCCACCAGTGACCCGTCTTGGCTAGCGGGGGTTTATAGGGATGAGCAGTTCTTC
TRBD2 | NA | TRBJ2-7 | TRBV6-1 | CATKAGGPEEQYF | TGTGCCACAAAAGCGGGAGGGCCGGAGGAGCAGTACTTC
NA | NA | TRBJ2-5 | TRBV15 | CATSRDPFLQETQYF | TGTGCCACCAGCAGAGATCCCTTTCTCCAAGAGACCCAGTACTTC
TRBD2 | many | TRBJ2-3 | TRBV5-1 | CASSLGGLAGAGDTQYF | TGCGCCAGCAGCTTGGGGGGACTAGCGGGAGCAGGGGATACGCAGTATTTT
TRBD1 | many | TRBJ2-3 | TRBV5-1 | CASKPAWTGAADTQYF | TGCGCCAGCAAACCCGCCTGGACAGGGGCGGCAGATACGCAGTATTTT
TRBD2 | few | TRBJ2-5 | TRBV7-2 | CASRLLAGVPETQYF | TGTGCCAGCAGACTTCTAGCGGGAGTACCAGAGACCCAGTACTTC
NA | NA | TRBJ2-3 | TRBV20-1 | CSAEGTSQALADTQYF | TGCAGTGCCGAGGGAACTAGCCAAGCACTTGCAGATACGCAGTATTTT
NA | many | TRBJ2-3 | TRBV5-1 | CASSLAREREDTQYF | TGCGCCAGCAGCTTGGCCCGGGAAAGGGAAGATACGCAGTATTTT
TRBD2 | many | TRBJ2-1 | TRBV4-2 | CASSQLAGEMDNEQFF | TGTGCCAGCAGCCAACTAGCGGGAGAGATGGACAATGAGCAGTTCTTC
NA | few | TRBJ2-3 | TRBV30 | CAWTRLGVADTQYF | TGTGCCTGGACTCGCTTAGGTGTAGCAGATACGCAGTATTTT
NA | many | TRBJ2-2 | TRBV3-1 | CASSQGRSAGELFF | TGTGCCAGCAGCCAGGGGAGGAGTGCCGGGGAGCTGTTTTTT
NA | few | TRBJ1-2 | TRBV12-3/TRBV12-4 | CASSTETNYGYTF | TGTGCCAGCAGCACGGAAACTAACTATGGCTACACCTTC
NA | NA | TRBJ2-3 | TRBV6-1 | CASGPWGSTDTQYF | TGTGCCAGCGGACCTTGGGGGAGCACAGATACGCAGTATTTT
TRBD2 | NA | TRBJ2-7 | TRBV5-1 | CASSFGTRSDEQYF | TGCGCCAGCAGCTTCGGGACTAGATCAGACGAGCAGTACTTC
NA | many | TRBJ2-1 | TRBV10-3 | CAISRGAGEQFF | TGTGCCATCTCGAGGGGGGCGGGTGAGCAGTTCTTC
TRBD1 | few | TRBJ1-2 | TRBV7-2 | CASSLYRGQDYGYTF | TGTGCCAGCAGCTTATACAGGGGGCAGGACTATGGCTACACCTTC
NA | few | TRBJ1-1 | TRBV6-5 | CASLRATEAFF | TGTGCCAGCCTTAGGGCCACTGAAGCTTTCTTT
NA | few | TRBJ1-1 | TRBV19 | CASSIEWGTEAFF | TGTGCCAGTAGTATCGAGTGGGGGACTGAAGCTTTCTTT
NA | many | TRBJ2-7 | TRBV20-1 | CSARDPGLEQYF | TGCAGTGCTAGAGATCCGGGTCTCGAGCAGTACTTC
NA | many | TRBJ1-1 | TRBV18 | CASSPLLRGPTRTEAFF | TGTGCCAGCTCACCTCTCCTCCGGGGCCCGACGAGGACTGAAGCTTTCTTT
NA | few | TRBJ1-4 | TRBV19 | CASSGTGEKLFF | TGTGCCAGTAGTGGGACGGGTGAAAAACTGTTTTTT
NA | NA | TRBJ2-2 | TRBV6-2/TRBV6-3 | CASSYSRPGNTGELFF | TGTGCCAGCAGTTACAGCAGACCCGGGAACACCGGGGAGCTGTTTTTT
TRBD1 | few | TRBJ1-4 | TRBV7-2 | CASSRDRVVPNEKLFF | TGTGCCAGCAGCCGAGACAGGGTGGTACCTAATGAAAAACTGTTTTTT
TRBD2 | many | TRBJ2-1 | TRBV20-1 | CSARDLSGSYNEQFF | TGCAGTGCTAGAGATCTAAGCGGGAGCTACAATGAGCAGTTCTTC
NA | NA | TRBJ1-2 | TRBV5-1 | CASSPQGPLSYGYTF | TGCGCCAGCAGCCCCCAGGGACCCCTATCCTATGGCTACACCTTC
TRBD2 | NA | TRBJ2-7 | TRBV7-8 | CASSSGTSGHSYEQNF | TGTGCCAGCAGCAGCGGGACTAGCGGCCACTCCTACGAGCAGAACTTC
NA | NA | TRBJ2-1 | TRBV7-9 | CASSLATSMDNEQFF | TGTGCCAGCAGCTTAGCGACTAGTATGGACAATGAGCAGTTCTTC
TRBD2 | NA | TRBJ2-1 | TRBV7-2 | CASSLGGLQIYNEQFF | TGTGCCAGCAGCTTAGGGGGACTACAAATCTACAATGAGCAGTTCTTC
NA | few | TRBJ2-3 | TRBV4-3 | CASSQEGARDTQYF | TGCGCCAGCAGCCAAGAAGGAGCGCGCGATACGCAGTATTTT
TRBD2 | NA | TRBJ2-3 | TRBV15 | CATSRKSGRSDTQYF | TGTGCCACCAGCCGAAAGAGCGGGAGATCAGATACGCAGTATTTT
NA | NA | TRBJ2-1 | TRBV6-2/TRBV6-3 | CASSYSIDLRSYNEQFF | TGTGCCAGCAGTTACTCGATCGACCTACGCTCCTACAATGAGCAGTTCTTC
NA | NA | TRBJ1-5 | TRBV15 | CATSGEGLGQPQHF | TGTGCCACCAGCGGAGAGGGTTTGGGGCAGCCCCAGCATTTT
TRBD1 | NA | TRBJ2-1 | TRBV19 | CASSMRQGRFNEQFF | TGTGCCAGTAGTATGCGACAGGGAAGGTTCAATGAGCAGTTCTTC
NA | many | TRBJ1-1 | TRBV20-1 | CSAMRSMNTEAFF | TGCAGTGCTATGCGGTCCATGAACACTGAAGCTTTCTTT
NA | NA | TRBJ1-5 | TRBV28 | CASSWTAFGGGGNQPQHF | TGTGCCAGCAGTTGGACGGCGTTTGGGGGCGGAGGCAATCAGCCCCAGCATTTT
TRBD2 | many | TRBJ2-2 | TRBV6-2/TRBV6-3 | CASSYGLAGTGELFF | TGTGCCAGCAGTTACGGACTAGCGGGCACCGGGGAGCTGTTTTTT
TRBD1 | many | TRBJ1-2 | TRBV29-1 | CSAGGGQRGGYTF | TGCAGCGCTGGGGGGGGACAGAGAGGTGGCTACACCTTC
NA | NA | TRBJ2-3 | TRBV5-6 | CTSSLYRLITDTQYF | TGTACCAGCAGCTTGTACAGGCTTATCACAGATACGCAGTATTTT
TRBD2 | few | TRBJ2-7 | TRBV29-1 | CSVEIRGGSYEQYF | TGCAGCGTTGAAATTAGAGGCGGGAGCTACGAGCAGTACTTC
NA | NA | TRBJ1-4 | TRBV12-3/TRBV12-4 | CASSLGGRVNEKLFF | TGTGCCAGCAGTTTAGGTGGCAGGGTTAATGAAAAACTGTTTTTT